Presented here are 20 T cell receptor beta chains from one specimen sequenced in a study of T-cell reconstitution after alpha-beta-depleted transplantation in children. Library preparation (for TCRbeta) was performed with unique molecular identifiers. TCRdb called the PCR reads again in MiXCR, with one record for every CDR3 protein. The top ten hold over 5.5% of the sample, which has approximately 490,000 distinct CDR3 sequences, 9.5% to 15% seen once. Sequencing used PBMCs from the stem cell graft donor, obtained from the stem cell graft. The receptor set was obtained from a human donor who donated a stem cell graft to a child with combined immunodeficiency.

This sequence joins TRBV20-1 and TRBJ2-5; 7 nucleotides align to TRBD1. CDR3 length: 14 residues. Germline loops: CDR1 DFQATT, CDR2 SNEGSKA (reference sequence). The ends lost 6 bases at V and 3 bases at J; junction bases unmatched: 10. CDR3 loop: CSARQGGQKETQYF. CDR3 in DNA: TGCAGTGCCCGACAGGGTGGACAAAAAGAGACCCAGTACTTC.

This clonotype was seen a handful of times. J is TRBJ2-4 and V is TRBV7-2, with D maybe TRBD2 (6 bases). Germline lookup yields CDR1 SGHTA and CDR2 FQGNSA. Trimming pared 5 bases from V and 0 bases from J, leaving 17 bases between. The CDR3 is 17 amino acids. The DNA of the CDR3 is TGTGCCAGCAGCGGCCGGGACTTCCTTCTAGCCAAAAACATTCAGTACTTC. Its translation is CASSGRDFLLAKNIQYF.

To note about this clonotype: Since a much larger clone is just one base distant, this may be a read error. This sequence joins TRBV5-1 and TRBJ2-1; 10 bases map to TRBD1. CDR3 size: 17 residues. From germline, CDR1 is SGHRS and CDR2 YFSETQ. In nucleotides, the CDR3 is TGCGCCAGCAGCTACAGGACAGGGGGTCTCTCCTACAATGAGCAGATCTTC. Its protein product is CASSYRTGGLSYNEQIF. Supplemented by reference TRBV5-1 and TRBJ2-1, the full variable domain reads KAGVTQTPRYLIKTRGQQVTLSCSPISGHRSVSWYQQTPGQGLQFLFEYFSETQRNKGNFPGRFSGRQFSNSRSEMNVSTLELGDSALYLCASSYRTGGLSYNEQIFGPGTRLTVL.

This clonotype has a handful of counts. J is TRBJ2-1 and V is TRBV29-1; 8 nucleotides align to TRBD2. The trim removed 3 bases at V and 9 bases at J, leaving 10 bases unmatched. The V gene's germline CDR1 is SQVTM and CDR2 ANQGSEA. CDR3 length equals 14 residues. This chain's CDR3 is CSVDAAGDVGEQFF. CDR3 sequence (DNA): TGCAGCGTTGATGCAGCGGGAGATGTGGGTGAGCAGTTCTTC.

There are a few counts of this clonotype. This chain connects TRBV10-3 to TRBJ2-3; D uncertain. V lost 0 bases and J 6 bases, leaving 10 bases between the germline ends. This CDR3 has 14 residues. Looked up from germline, CDR1 is ENHRY and CDR2 is SYGVKD. The CDR3 nucleotides read TGTGCCATCAGTGAGTCGACTCTCTCTGATACGCAGTATTTT. Its translation: CAISESTLSDTQYF.

This clonotype was found a few times. The J gene is TRBJ1-2, the V gene TRBV28; weak D call: TRBD1 (5 bases). The CDR3 contains 16 residues. V lost 3 bases to trimming and J lost 5 bases, with 19 bases between them. Germline V gene data show CDR1 as MDHEN and CDR2 as SYDVKM. CDR3 loop: CASSFEGRAARYGYTF. As DNA, the CDR3 is TGTGCCAGCAGTTTCGAGGGCAGGGCGGCCAGATATGGCTACACCTTC.

A note on this clonotype: One junction end disagrees with the germline gene, perhaps due to a read error. V is TRBV19 and J is TRBJ2-7; D gene ambiguous. Germline-derived CDR1 and CDR2 are LNHDA and SQIVND (reference sequence). CDR3 length: 11 residues. The CDR3 nucleotides read TGTGCCAGTACTTCGACTGAAGAGCTGTACTTC. It codes for CASTSTEELYF.

The chain has TRBV20-1 and TRBJ1-4; D gene unclear. The germline V and J ends were trimmed by 3 bases and 2 bases, with 10 bases remaining between them. Germline CDR1 is DFQATT and CDR2 is SNEGSKA (reference sequence). This CDR3 comprises 14 residues. CDR3 protein: CSASDGVTNEKLFF. The CDR3 DNA reads TGCAGTGCTAGTGATGGGGTGACTAATGAAAAACTGTTTTTT.

This clonotype was seen a few times. The V and J genes are TRBV7-9 and TRBJ1-2; D call uncertain. Trimming removed 4 bases at V and 8 bases at J, with 23 bases between. Germline-derived CDR1 and CDR2 are SEHNR and FQNEAQ (reference sequence). The CDR3 covers 16 residues. The CDR3 bases are TGTGCCAGCAGCTCGGCTGGGTCGGCTGGCTTCGGAGGCTACACCTTC. Residues: CASSSAGSAGFGGYTF.

This clonotype was seen a few times. V gene TRBV2 combines with J gene TRBJ2-4; D may be TRBD1 (6 bases). Looked up from germline, CDR1 is SNHLY and CDR2 is FYNNEI. The CDR3 loop spans 15 amino acids. V lost 6 bases and J 0 bases, leaving 12 bases between the germline ends. CDR3 sequence (DNA): TGTGCCAGCAGCCACAGGGACCTAGCCAAAAACATTCAGTACTTC. Its protein is CASSHRDLAKNIQYF.

The chain is built from TRBV2 and TRBJ2-5; D not resolved. Germline V lookup: CDR1 SNHLY, CDR2 FYNNEI. The CDR3 covers 13 residues. V was shortened by 7 bases and J by 0 bases, with 9 bases between the two germline ends. The CDR3 region is CASKAAYQETQYF. In DNA form, the CDR3 reads TGTGCCAGCAAAGCAGCGTACCAAGAGACCCAGTACTTC.

This chain uses TRBV5-1 with TRBJ1-1; D call uncertain. In germline, CDR1 is SGHRS, CDR2 YFSETQ. V was cut by 3 bases and J by 5 bases, with 11 bases left in between. There are 13 residues in the CDR3. The CDR3 nucleotides are TGCGCCAGCAGCTCGGAGTTGGGGACTGAAGCTTTCTTT. It yields the protein CASSSELGTEAFF. Filled out from reference TRBV5-1 and TRBJ1-1, the complete variable domain reads KAGVTQTPRYLIKTRGQQVTLSCSPISGHRSVSWYQQTPGQGLQFLFEYFSETQRNKGNFPGRFSGRQFSNSRSEMNVSTLELGDSALYLCASSSELGTEAFFGQGTRLTVV.

This clonotype was seen at least ten times. This chain joins TRBV7-8 and TRBJ2-7; either TRBD1 or TRBD2 may fit D (5 bases each). Germline CDR1 and CDR2: SGHVS and FQNEAQ. Between the trimmed V and J ends, which lost 2 bases and 3 bases, there was a span of 14 bases. The CDR3 spans 15 residues. The CDR3 region has the DNA TGTGCCAGCAGCTTAATAGGGCAGGGACGCTACGAGCAGTACTTC. This translates into CASSLIGQGRYEQYF. Full variable domain (remainder filled in from reference TRBV7-8 and TRBJ2-7): GAGVSQSPRYKVAKRGQDVALRCDPISGHVSLFWYQQALGQGPEFLTYFQNEAQLDKSGLPSDRFFAERPEGSVSTLKIQRTQQEDSAVYLCASSLIGQGRYEQYFGPGTRLTVT.

This sequence joins TRBV12-3 or TRBV12-4 and TRBJ2-5; D is perhaps TRBD2 (6 bases). CDR3 length: 15 residues. V lost 7 bases and J lost 5, with 20 bases in between. CDR3 protein: CASTTSGSAWETQYF. CDR3 bases: TGTGCCAGCACCACCTCCGGGAGCGCGTGGGAGACCCAGTACTTC.

This clonotype has only a few counts. The chain carries TRBV5-1 and TRBJ2-1, with TRBD1 matching over 9 bases. The V and J ends lost 4 bases and 5 bases, in that order; junction bases with no gene match: 4. Germline CDR1 reads SGHRS; CDR2 reads YFSETQ. CDR3 size: 14 residues. For the CDR3, the DNA is TGCGCCAGCAGCGGGGACAGGGTTAACAATGAGCAGTTCTTC. Its translation: CASSGDRVNNEQFF.

This clonotype was detected only a few times. This chain joins TRBV24-1 and TRBJ2-5; no firm D call. This CDR3 contains 15 residues. The V end lost 7 bases, the J end lost 5 bases, and 19 bases lay between the germline ends. Germline assignment: CDR1 KGHDR and CDR2 SFDVKD. The CDR3 nucleotides are TGTGCCACCAGCACCTTGATGGGCGAAATGGAGACCCAGTACTTC. Protein product: CATSTLMGEMETQYF.

The rearrangement joins TRBV12-3 or TRBV12-4 to TRBJ2-2, with 10 bases aligning to TRBD2. The V and J ends lost 6 bases and 3 bases, in that order; junction bases with no gene match: 7. The CDR3 contains 16 residues. This chain's CDR3 is CASSYSGGLHTGELFF. The CDR3 DNA reads as TGTGCCAGCAGCTATAGCGGGGGGCTCCACACCGGGGAGCTGTTTTTT.

This chain connects TRBV30 to TRBJ2-3, with D possibly being TRBD1 (5 bases). CDR3 length: 13 residues. V gave up 8 bases and J gave up 5 bases, with 17 bases separating them. Germline CDR1 GTSNPN, CDR2 SVGIG (reference sequence). The DNA of the CDR3 is TGTGCCCAAAAAGGACACTCAAGAGATACGCAGTATTTT. Translation: CAQKGHSRDTQYF.

The chain joins TRBV12-3 or TRBV12-4 to TRBJ2-3; 8 positions agree with TRBD2. CDR3 length: 17 residues. The V segment lost 11 bases and the J segment 5 bases; nucleotides outside the gene matches: 21. The CDR3 coding sequence is TGTGCCTGCTCGGGACTAGGCTACGGAGGGGTTTTAGATACGCAGTATTTT. This gives the protein CACSGLGYGGVLDTQYF.

V is TRBV7-3 and J is TRBJ2-7; TRBD2 aligns across 7 bases. The length of the CDR3 is 15 residues. Looked up from germline, CDR1 is SGHTA and CDR2 is FQGTGA. The junction had 7 bases not matched to a gene; V was cut back by 2 bases and J by 3 bases. The CDR3 bases are TGTGCCAGCAGCTTATCTAGCGGAGGGTTCTACGAGCAGTACTTC. Translated, it gives CASSLSSGGFYEQYF.